The 14 T cell receptor beta chains presented below share a single source sample, sequenced in a study of spatial heterogeneity in lung cancer. Broader study findings: Tumors with more nonsynonymous mutations had more expanded intratumoral alpha and beta TCRs.

TCRdb re-analysed the 5' RACE reads in MiXCR, keeping a single row per CDR3 protein. The sample comprises approximately 12,000 distinct CDR3 sequences, under 6% of which are singletons, and less than 25% rests with the top ten. Time point given: sample taken at primary tumor resection. No antigen is known for these receptors. The sequencing here drew on lung tumor tissue, taken at surgery. The receptors stem from a male donor with early-stage non-small cell lung cancer.

This clonotype has a handful of counts. This chain joins TRBV30 and TRBJ1-5; D possibly corresponds to TRBD1 (5 bases). Deletions cut 2 bases from V and 3 bases from J, with 8 bases between. This CDR3 is 13 amino acids long. Per the germline V gene, CDR1 is GTSNPN and CDR2 is SVGIG (reference sequence). CDR3 sequence (DNA): TGTGCCTGGAGTCCTGGGGCCAATCAGCCCCAGCATTTT. Protein product: CAWSPGANQPQHF.

This chain links TRBV4-3 with TRBJ2-2; D ambiguous. Germline V gene data show CDR1 as LGHNA and CDR2 as YSLEER. V was cut by 2 bases and J by 0 bases, with 13 bases left in between. The CDR3 is made up of 17 amino acids. Here the CDR3 DNA reads TGCGCCAGCAGCCAAAGCGTCCGGGTCCCGAACACCGGGGAGCTGTTTTTT. It translates to CASSQSVRVPNTGELFF.

The chain employs TRBV4-3 and TRBJ2-7, with TRBD2 identical over 7 bases. This CDR3 is built from 14 residues. The junction had 5 bases not matched to a gene; V was cut back by 0 bases and J by 6 bases. Looked up from germline, CDR1 is LGHNA and CDR2 is YSLEER. This chain's CDR3 is CASSQDRGEGEQYF. CDR3 bases: TGCGCCAGCAGCCAAGATCGGGGGGAGGGCGAGCAGTACTTC.

This clonotype appeared once. Germline is not matched at one junction end, which may reflect a read error. This chain links TRBV30 with TRBJ2-7; perhaps TRBD1 as D (6 bases). The CDR3 is made up of 13 amino acids. The germline V gene encodes CDR1 GTSNPN and CDR2 SVGIG (reference sequence). The CDR3 DNA is TGTGCCCGGAGTAACAGGGATTCCTACGAGCAGTACTTC. Encoded protein: CARSNRDSYEQYF.

This CDR3 is CASSSDRRQEKLFF. In nucleotides, the CDR3 is TGTGCCAGCAGTTCCGACAGGAGACAGGAAAAACTGTTTTTT. The chain links TRBV2 to TRBJ1-4; D may be TRBD1 (6 bases). CDR1 and CDR2 (germline): SNHLY, FYNNEI. Trimming stripped 5 bases from V and 8 bases from J, with 15 bases between. This CDR3 has 14 residues. Based on the CDR3 plus reference TRBV2 and TRBJ1-4, the full variable domain is EPEVTQTPSHQVTQMGQEVILRCVPISNHLYFYWYRQILGQKVEFLVSFYNNEISEKSEIFDDQFSVERPDGSNFTLKIRSTKLEDSAMYFCASSSDRRQEKLFFGSGTQLSVL.

To note about this clonotype: A much larger clonotype is one base distant, so this may be a read error. The V gene is TRBV24-1, the J gene TRBJ2-2; 7 bases fit TRBD1. Germline CDR1 and CDR2: KGHDR and SFDVKD. This CDR3 is 13 amino acids long. CDR3 bases: TGTGTCACCAGAACAGGGGTGACCGGGGAGCTGTTTTTT. It yields the protein CVTRTGVTGELFF.

This clonotype was seen at least ten times. The chain employs TRBV6-2 or TRBV6-3 and TRBJ2-5; either TRBD1 or TRBD2 may fit D (5 bases each). From germline, CDR1 is MNHEY and CDR2 SVGEGT. The CDR3 length is 13 residues. V lost 4 bases and J lost 5, with 11 bases in between. CDR3 sequence reads: CASSSGTGETQYF. CDR3 coding DNA: TGTGCCAGCAGTTCGGGGACCGGGGAGACCCAGTACTTC.

This clonotype has ten or more counts. The rearrangement joins TRBV7-2 to TRBJ1-5; D gene uncertain. From germline, CDR1 is SGHTA and CDR2 FQGNSA. V was clipped by 4 bases and J by 7 bases, with 11 bases between them. The CDR3 is made up of 13 amino acids. The CDR3 spells CASSSRVDQPQHF. CDR3 sequence (DNA): TGTGCCAGCAGCTCCAGAGTGGACCAGCCCCAGCATTTT.

In this sample, this clonotype turned up many times. The V call is TRBV24-1, the J call TRBJ2-2; D may be TRBD2 (5 bases). The CDR3 sequence is 10 residues long. The germline V gene encodes CDR1 KGHDR and CDR2 SFDVKD. The V gene lost 9 bases and the J gene lost 7 bases, with 5 bases spanning the gap. The CDR3 here is CATGSGELFF. In DNA form, the CDR3 reads TGTGCCACCGGGAGCGGGGAGCTGTTTTTT.

The chain employs TRBV27 and TRBJ2-1, with 9 bases identical to TRBD2. The CDR3 sequence is 14 residues long. V dropped 3 bases and J dropped 7; count of bases not matched to a gene: 4. Germline CDR1 and CDR2: MNHEY and SMNVEV (reference sequence). The CDR3 protein is CASSFGLAINEQFF. The CDR3 coding sequence is TGTGCCAGCAGTTTCGGACTAGCGATAAATGAGCAGTTCTTC.

This clonotype turned up a few times. V gene TRBV5-1 combines with J gene TRBJ1-1, with D uncertain. The CDR3 consists of 13 residues. Trimming pared 4 bases from V and 7 bases from J, leaving 14 bases between. Germline V CDR1 and CDR2: SGHRS, YFSETQ. CDR3 in amino acids: CASSTGLKVEAFF. The CDR3 DNA is TGCGCCAGCAGCACCGGACTGAAAGTTGAAGCTTTCTTT.

This clonotype was observed many times. V is TRBV6-2 or TRBV6-3 and J is TRBJ1-2; 8 bases agree with TRBD1. V lost 6 bases and J lost 3; bases outside the gene matches: 6. The CDR3 runs 14 residues. Germline V CDR1 and CDR2: MNHEY, SVGEGT. The CDR3 region is CASRKSGQDYGYTF. The CDR3 DNA sequence: TGTGCCAGCAGAAAATCGGGACAGGACTATGGCTACACCTTC.

This clonotype showed up many times. The V and J genes are TRBV7-9 and TRBJ2-3; no definite D call. CDR1 SEHNR and CDR2 FQNEAQ come from the germline V gene (reference sequence). CDR3 size: 14 residues. Trimming took 5 bases from V and 5 from J, leaving 14 bases between them. The chain's CDR3 is CASSHELSEDTQYF. The DNA of the CDR3 is TGTGCCAGCAGCCACGAGCTGAGTGAAGATACGCAGTATTTT. The full variable domain, its missing parts supplied by reference TRBV7-9 and TRBJ2-3, is DTGVSQNPRHKITKRGQNVTFRCDPISEHNRLYWYRQTLGQGPEFLTYFQNEAQLEKSRLLSDRFSAERPKGSFSTLEIQRTEQGDSAMYLCASSHELSEDTQYFGPGTRLTVL.

This clonotype showed up many times. The chain links TRBV9 to TRBJ1-1, with 7 nucleotides matching TRBD1. The CDR3 totals 13 residues. The germline gives CDR1 SGDLS, CDR2 YYNGEE. J gave up 5 bases and V 4 bases, and 5 bases lay outside the gene matches. In DNA, the CDR3 is TGTGCCAGCAGCCTTAACAGGGGAACTGAAGCTTTCTTT. Its protein product is CASSLNRGTEAFF.